The next 13 T cell receptor beta chains were all read from a single sample in a study of regulatory T cells in long-lasting Graves disease. In building TCR beta libraries, iRepertoire HTBI primers were used together with Arm-PCR of CDR3 regions. Each CDR3 protein gets one entry after TCRdb re-called the multiplex PCR reads with MiXCR. This table has some 370,000 distinct CDR3 sequences, over 9.5% appearing once. Time point specified: newly diagnosed GD, antithyroid drugs for less than 3 months. From PBMCs, RNA was extracted and then used to make the TCR library. The data were also submitted as part of a second study, on T cells in Graves' hyperthyroidism and ophthalmopathy.

The source was peripheral blood mononuclear cells (PBMCs), collected at new diagnosis, from a patient treated with antithyroid drugs. Receptors were obtained from a woman aged 18-29 years with Graves disease.

This clonotype has ten or more counts. The V call is TRBV2, the J call TRBJ1-6; 8 nucleotides match TRBD1. The length of the CDR3 is 13 residues. After removal of 6 bases from V and 8 bases from J, the junction contained 3 bases not matched to a gene. Germline V gene data show CDR1 as SNHLY and CDR2 as FYNNEI. This CDR3 is CASRAGGDSPLHF. Written as DNA, the CDR3 is TGTGCCAGCAGAGCAGGGGGCGATTCACCCCTCCACTTT.

This clonotype was detected ten times or more. The chain carries TRBV12-5 and TRBJ1-1; no clear D gene. V was shortened by 0 bases and J by 1 base, with 18 bases between the two germline ends. The CDR3 is 18 amino acids. Germline CDR1 and CDR2: LGHNT and FRNRAP. As DNA, the CDR3 is TGTGCTAGTGGTTTGGTACCCGCCATTCGGGGTTGGAACACTGAAGCTTTCTTT. Protein: CASGLVPAIRGWNTEAFF.

This clonotype has a count of ten or more. This chain joins TRBV28 and TRBJ2-5, with 8 bases lining up with TRBD2. Germline CDR1 is MDHEN and CDR2 is SYDVKM. The ends lost 8 bases at V and 5 bases at J; junction bases unmatched: 13. The CDR3 runs 15 residues. The DNA of the CDR3 is TGTGCCAGCCGGTCGAGCGGGAGCTTGGCTGAGACCCAGTACTTC. Protein product: CASRSSGSLAETQYF.

This clonotype was counted at least ten times. This chain joins TRBV20-1 and TRBJ1-1, with D hard to call. V was cut by 1 base and J by 4 bases, with 31 bases left in between. CDR3 length: 20 amino acids. Germline CDR1 DFQATT, CDR2 SNEGSKA (reference sequence). The CDR3, as DNA: TGCAGTGCTAGAGTAAGGGCGGGCGCGCGAGGATGGAAGGGAGGCACTGAAGCTTTCTTT. This translates into CSARVRAGARGWKGGTEAFF.

The rearrangement uses TRBV5-1 and TRBJ2-1; 7 bases map to TRBD1. Germline V gene sequence: CDR1 SGHRS, CDR2 YFSETQ. This CDR3 spans 14 amino acids. With 6 bases clipped from V and 7 bases from J, the junction kept 10 bases outside the gene matches. The CDR3 spells CASTMQTGRNEQFF. CDR3 DNA: TGCGCCAGCACGATGCAGACAGGGCGGAATGAGCAGTTCTTC.

This clonotype was detected many times. This chain uses TRBV7-2 with TRBJ1-1; possible D gene TRBD1, 5 bases. V lost 4 bases and J 3 bases, leaving 15 bases between the germline ends. Germline V gene data show CDR1 as SGHTA and CDR2 as FQGNSA. CDR3 size: 15 residues. CDR3 in DNA: TGTGCCAGCAGCTCAAGGGACGTAGCTTACACTGAAGCTTTCTTT. Amino acid sequence: CASSSRDVAYTEAFF.

This clonotype was recorded at least ten times. The gene calls are TRBV28 and TRBJ2-3; 7 bases match TRBD2. Germline V gene data show CDR1 as MDHEN and CDR2 as SYDVKM. This CDR3 region has 13 residues. Unmatched junction bases numbered 8, after V lost 11 bases and J lost 3 bases. The DNA of the CDR3 is TGTGCCCAGTCGGGGGGTGGTACAGATACGCAGTATTTT. Translating gives CAQSGGGTDTQYF.

This clonotype was counted many times. This chain joins TRBV19 and TRBJ1-1, with D maybe TRBD1 (6 bases). With 5 bases removed from V and 4 bases from J, the gap between germline ends came to 14 bases. CDR1 LNHDA and CDR2 SQIVND come from the germline V gene (reference sequence). CDR3 size: 14 residues. The CDR3 reads CASSAWGPATEAFF. DNA of the CDR3: TGTGCCAGTAGTGCGTGGGGGCCTGCCACTGAAGCTTTCTTT.

This clonotype was seen a few times. This chain joins TRBV6-5 and TRBJ1-5, with D perhaps matching TRBD1 (6 bases). This CDR3 region has 13 residues. Germline loops: CDR1 MNHEY, CDR2 SVGAGI. V was clipped by 4 bases and J by 8 bases, with 12 bases between them. CDR3 sequence: CASSLPGVEPQHF. The CDR3 DNA follows: TGTGCCAGCAGTTTACCAGGGGTTGAGCCCCAGCATTTT.

Turning to this clonotype: A junction end diverges from the germline sequence, so it may reflect a read error. The chain uses TRBV2 and TRBJ2-5; no clear D gene. CDR1 and CDR2 (germline): SNHLY, FYNNEI. This CDR3 contains 14 residues. CDR3 DNA: TGTGCCAGCAGAGGAGACTTGAACCAGGAGACCCAGTACTTC. It translates to CASRGDLNQETQYF.

A word on this clonotype: Being one base from a much bigger clone, this may be a read error. This chain connects TRBV18 to TRBJ2-2, with D maybe TRBD1 (6 bases). This CDR3 has 16 amino acids. CDR1 and CDR2 from the germline V gene are KGHSH and LQKENI. Here the CDR3 reads CASSPPTTGYTGELLF. The CDR3 DNA is TGTGCCAGCTCACCACCGACGACAGGCTACACCGGGGAGCTGCTTTTT.

This clonotype was detected a few times. The rearrangement links TRBV11-2 to TRBJ2-7; a weak D match, TRBD2 (6 bases). The germline V and J ends were trimmed by 5 bases and 1 base, with 24 bases remaining between them. Germline V gene data show CDR1 as SGHAT and CDR2 as FQNNGV. The CDR3 is 18 amino acids. CDR3 residues: CASSQWGWVASASYEQYF. Written as DNA, the CDR3 is TGTGCCAGCAGCCAATGGGGATGGGTGGCTAGCGCTTCCTACGAGCAGTACTTC.

This clonotype was seen repeatedly, ten times or more. The gene calls are TRBV27 and TRBJ1-3, with a tentative D call TRBD1 (5 bases). Germline CDR1 MNHEY, CDR2 SMNVEV (reference sequence). The ends were cut back, 4 bases at V and 4 bases at J, with 20 bases in the middle. CDR3 length: 17 amino acids. The CDR3 spells CASSSGQGMWPGNTIYF. The CDR3 DNA reads as TGTGCCAGCAGTTCCGGGCAGGGTATGTGGCCGGGAAACACCATATATTTT.